This T cell receptor beta chain is drawn from a study of shared clonotypes between healthy human individuals. Study overall: Used for every donor were three CD4 naive, three CD4 memory, two CD8 naive and one CD8 memory plate.

As to this clone: What it binds is unknown.

The assay was immunoSEQ multiplex PCR, and TCRdb's table has in-frame clones only and misses some. Among millions of clones listed, over 85% were seen once. This CDR3 is built from 16 residues. The germline V gene has CDR1 LNHNV and CDR2 YYDKDF (reference sequence). The V gene lost 1 base and the J gene lost 7 bases, with 16 bases spanning the gap. General study findings and limits: Generation probability values for non-shared clonotypes were lower than those for clonotypes shared by all four donors. In general, naive subsets displayed greater estimated richness than memory subsets did.

The J gene is TRBJ1-4, the V gene TRBV15; D is possibly TRBD1 (6 bases). Source material: naive CD4+ T cells sorted from blood. Subset reported: CD45RA+ positively selected. The clonotype originates from a young man in good health. In DNA, the CDR3 is TGTGCCACCAGCAGAGTTGTGGGGCAGGGGAGTGAAAAACTGTTTTTT. Amino acid sequence: CATSRVVGQGSEKLFF.